The clone carrying this TCR beta chain was observed a few times. Its cognate antigen is unknown. The TCR beta CDR3 regions underwent amplification using RNA transcripts as the source. Primed by the HTBI set, a first-round RT-PCR was run on the TCR CDR3. TCRdb reprocessed the multiplex PCR reads with MiXCR, giving one entry per CDR3 protein. In the table there are fewer than 450,000 distinct CDR3 sequences, 13% to 15% of which are singletons. Germline V gene sequence: CDR1 MGHRA, CDR2 YSYEKL. The CDR3 runs to 13 residues. V was pared by 0 bases and J by 4 bases, with 6 bases between. This entry is derived from a study of T cells in Graves' hyperthyroidism and ophthalmopathy. Notes on the study in general: Most clonotypes expanded in thyroid above 0.001 were likewise present in blood. The model forecast ophthalmopathy, anticipating it by a median roughly 6.5 months before onset.

Uncontrolled infection, other autoimmune disease, pregnancy or lactation led to exclusion. Diagnosing involved the use of clinical symptoms, serum thyroxine and TRAb, thyroid ultrasound and orbital computed tomography. The clonotype comes from a woman aged 55 to 70 with Graves' ophthalmopathy. The V call is TRBV4-1, the J call TRBJ1-1; the D is unclear. Sequenced input: blood. This CDR3 reads CASSQEGGTEAFF. The CDR3, as DNA: TGCGCCAGCAGCCAAGAAGGAGGCACTGAAGCTTTCTTT.